This T cell receptor (beta chain) was observed in a study of vaccination and CD4 T cells after COVID-19. Across the whole study: Convalescent donors totaled six males and four females, including two who were Hispanic. Between diagnosis and the drawing of post-COVID samples lay a median roughly 94 days (range 35 to 161). SARS-CoV-2, HCoV-NL63, HCoV-OC43 and HCoV-229E supplied the overlapping spike peptides used to stimulate cells.

The treatment here: approximately 9-day PBMC culture with coronavirus spike peptide pools or control peptides (ViraFEST assay). This clonotype turned up a few times. What it binds is unknown. An Oncomine TCR Beta short-read assay was used to sequence the DNA from cultured CD4+ T cells. TCRdb processed the PCR reads anew with MiXCR; each CDR3 protein has one entry. The data contain more than 6,000 distinct CDR3 sequences, 65% to 70% of them seen just once; the ten biggest clones take up around 45%. Study-level results: Convalescent patients had a median around 86% of reactive clones appearing only post-vaccination.

V was shortened by 4 bases and J by 6 bases, with 12 bases between the two germline ends. The CDR3 is 13 amino acids. The germline V gene encodes CDR1 SEHNR and CDR2 FQNEAQ (reference sequence). This clonotype was sampled from a human donor who had recovered from COVID-19. This chain connects TRBV7-9 to TRBJ1-2; possible D gene TRBD1, 5 bases. What was sequenced was CD4+ T cells from blood, cultured in vitro. The chain's CDR3 is CASSSLGRNGYTF. CDR3 nucleotides: TGTGCCAGCAGCTCCCTGGGACGAAATGGCTACACCTTC.